These 4 T cell receptor beta chains came from one sample sequenced in a study of blood T cell repertoires in COVID-19. Sequencing used immunoSEQ multiplex PCR; TCRdb keeps in-frame clones, though not all of them. Of tens of thousands of clones in the sample, around nine tenths were seen once. The sequencing sample was made of peripheral blood. These receptors all stem from a man between 60 and 75 years old with acute or convalescent COVID-19.

The chain has TRBV6-6 and TRBJ2-1; the D gene is possibly TRBD1 (5 bases). Germline loops: CDR1 MNHNY, CDR2 SVGAGI (reference sequence). V was pared by 4 bases and J by 5 bases, with 18 bases between. The CDR3 has 16 amino acids. Here the CDR3 DNA reads TGTGCCAGCAGTTTCCTTTCCAGGGTTTCGCACAATGAGCAGTTCTTC. Amino acids: CASSFLSRVSHNEQFF.

This clone was detected only a few times. This sequence joins TRBV30 and TRBJ1-6; D not resolved. V lost 3 bases and J lost 7, with 7 bases in between. This CDR3 has 12 amino acids. Per germline, CDR1 GTSNPN and CDR2 SVGIG (reference sequence). In nucleotides, the CDR3 is TGTGCCTGGAGGGAGAAGAATTCACCCCTCCACTTT. Its protein product is CAWREKNSPLHF. The full variable domain, its missing parts supplied by reference TRBV30 and TRBJ1-6, is SQTIHQWPATLVQPVGSPLSLECTVEGTSNPNLYWYRQAAGRGLQLLFYSVGIGQISSEVPQNLSASRPQDRQFILSSKKLLLSDSGFYLCAWREKNSPLHFGNGTRLTVT.

The rearrangement links TRBV7-6 to TRBJ1-1, with 11 positions matching TRBD1. CDR1 and CDR2 from the germline V gene are SGHVS and FNYEAQ. This CDR3 region has 16 residues. The ends lost 2 bases at V and 4 bases at J; junction bases unmatched: 6. CDR3 sequence: CASSLSPGQGATEAFF. CDR3 DNA sequence: TGTGCCAGCAGCTTAAGTCCTGGACAGGGGGCCACTGAAGCTTTCTTT.

The chain uses TRBV6-6 and TRBJ2-7, with 8 bases aligning to TRBD1. The CDR3 totals 16 residues. V trimming: 7 bases; J trimming: 0 bases; junction bases outside the gene matches: 11. Germline V gene lookup returns CDR1 MNHNY and CDR2 SVGAGI (reference sequence). CDR3 bases: TGTGCCAGCACCACGGGGTCCCAGGGGGCCTCCTACGAGCAGTACTTC. Translating gives CASTTGSQGASYEQYF.